The clone carrying this T cell receptor beta chain showed up many times. The CDR3 loop spans 15 amino acids. The germline V gene encodes CDR1 MGHDK and CDR2 SYGVNS. The germline V and J ends were trimmed by 7 bases and 7 bases, with 23 bases remaining between them. TCRdb redid the calling of the 5' RACE reads with MiXCR, one entry per CDR3 protein. Of about 130,000 distinct CDR3 sequences in the sample, about 7.3% were seen once. The data were taken from a study of CD8 T cells in ankylosing spondylitis. The sample consisted of blood, either unsorted or a sorted T cell fraction (not recorded which). The V call is TRBV25-1, the J call TRBJ2-7; D is perhaps TRBD1 or TRBD2 (5 bases each). This sequence was found in a female donor with ankylosing spondylitis or in good health (not recorded which). CDR3 sequence: CASMSSGPHRREQYF. The DNA for the CDR3 is TGTGCCAGCATGAGCTCGGGGCCCCATAGGCGGGAGCAGTACTTC.